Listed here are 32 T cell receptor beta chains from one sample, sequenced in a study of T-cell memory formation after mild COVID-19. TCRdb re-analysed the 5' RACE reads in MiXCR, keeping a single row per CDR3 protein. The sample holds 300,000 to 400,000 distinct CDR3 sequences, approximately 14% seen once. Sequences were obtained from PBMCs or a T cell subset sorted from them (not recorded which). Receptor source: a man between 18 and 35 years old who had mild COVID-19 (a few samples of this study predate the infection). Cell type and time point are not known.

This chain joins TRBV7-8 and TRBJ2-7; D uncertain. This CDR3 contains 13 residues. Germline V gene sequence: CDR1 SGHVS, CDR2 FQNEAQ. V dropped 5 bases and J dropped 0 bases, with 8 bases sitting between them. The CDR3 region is CASSHGISYEQYV. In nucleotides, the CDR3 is TGTGCCAGCAGCCACGGAATCTCCTACGAGCAGTACGTC.

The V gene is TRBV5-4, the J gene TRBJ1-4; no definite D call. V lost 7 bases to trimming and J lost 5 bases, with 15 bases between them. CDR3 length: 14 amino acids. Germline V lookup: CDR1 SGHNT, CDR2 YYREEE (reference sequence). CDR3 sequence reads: CASAAAPYNEKLFF. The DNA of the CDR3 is TGTGCCAGCGCAGCGGCCCCCTACAATGAAAAACTGTTTTTT.

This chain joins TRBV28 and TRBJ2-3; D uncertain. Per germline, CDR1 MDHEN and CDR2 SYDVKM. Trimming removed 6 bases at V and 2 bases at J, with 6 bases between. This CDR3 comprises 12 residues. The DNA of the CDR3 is TGTGCCAGCAGCGACGACACAGATACGCAGTATTTT. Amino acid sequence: CASSDDTDTQYF.

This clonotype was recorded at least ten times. The chain's CDR3 is CASSSYSGGPAETQYF. The CDR3 region has the DNA TGTGCCAGCAGCTCCTATAGCGGGGGCCCCGCGGAGACCCAGTACTTC. This chain connects TRBV9 to TRBJ2-5; 9 bases align to TRBD2. The germline CDR1 and CDR2 sequences are SGDLS and YYNGEE. V gave up 4 bases and J gave up 5 bases; unmatched junction bases: 12. The CDR3 spans 16 residues.

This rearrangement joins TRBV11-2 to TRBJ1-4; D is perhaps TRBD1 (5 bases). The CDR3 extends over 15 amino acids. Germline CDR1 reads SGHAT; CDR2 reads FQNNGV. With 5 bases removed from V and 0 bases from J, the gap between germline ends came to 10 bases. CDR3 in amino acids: CASSTVTATNEKLFF. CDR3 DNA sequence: TGTGCCAGCAGCACAGTGACAGCAACTAATGAAAAACTGTTTTTT.

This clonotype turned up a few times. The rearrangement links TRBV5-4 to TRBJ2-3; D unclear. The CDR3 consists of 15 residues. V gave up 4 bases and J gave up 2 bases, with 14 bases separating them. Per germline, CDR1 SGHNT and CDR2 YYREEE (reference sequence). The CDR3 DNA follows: TGTGCCAGCAGCCCGATCCCCACGACCACAGATACGCAGTATTTT. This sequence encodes CASSPIPTTTDTQYF.

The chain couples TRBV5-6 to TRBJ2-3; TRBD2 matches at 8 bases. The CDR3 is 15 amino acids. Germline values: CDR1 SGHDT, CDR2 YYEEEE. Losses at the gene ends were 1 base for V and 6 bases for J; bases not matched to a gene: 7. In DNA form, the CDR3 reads TGTGCCAGCAGCTTGCCCGGGGGGGCCGTGGATACGCAGTATTTT. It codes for CASSLPGGAVDTQYF.

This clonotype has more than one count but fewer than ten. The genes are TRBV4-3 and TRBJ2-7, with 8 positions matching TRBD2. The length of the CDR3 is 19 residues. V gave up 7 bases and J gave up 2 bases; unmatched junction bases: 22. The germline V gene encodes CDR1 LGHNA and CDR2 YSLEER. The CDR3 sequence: CASNIRVPLAGGRTYEQYV. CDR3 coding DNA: TGCGCCAGCAACATTCGCGTGCCCCTGGCGGGGGGAAGGACCTACGAGCAGTACGTC.

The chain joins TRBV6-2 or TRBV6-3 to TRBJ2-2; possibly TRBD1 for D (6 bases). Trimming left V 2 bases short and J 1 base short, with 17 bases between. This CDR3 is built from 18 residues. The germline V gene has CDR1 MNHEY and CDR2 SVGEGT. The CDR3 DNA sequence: TGTGCCAGCAGTTACATCCGGATGGACAGAAAGAACACCGGGGAGCTGTTTTTT. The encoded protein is CASSYIRMDRKNTGELFF.

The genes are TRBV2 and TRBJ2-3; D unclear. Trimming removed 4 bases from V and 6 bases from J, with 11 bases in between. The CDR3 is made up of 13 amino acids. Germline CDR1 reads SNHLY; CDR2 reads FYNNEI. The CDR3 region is CASSVTFGDTQYF. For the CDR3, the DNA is TGTGCCAGCAGTGTTACTTTTGGTGATACGCAGTATTTT. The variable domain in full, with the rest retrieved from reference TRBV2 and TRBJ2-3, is EPEVTQTPSHQVTQMGQEVILRCVPISNHLYFYWYRQILGQKVEFLVSFYNNEISEKSEIFDDQFSVERPDGSNFTLKIRSTKLEDSAMYFCASSVTFGDTQYFGPGTRLTVL.

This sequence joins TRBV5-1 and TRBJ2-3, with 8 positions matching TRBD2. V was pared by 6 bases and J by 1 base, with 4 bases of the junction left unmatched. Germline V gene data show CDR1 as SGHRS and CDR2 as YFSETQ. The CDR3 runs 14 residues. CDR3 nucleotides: TGCGCCAGCACCCACGGGGGGGGCACAGATACGCAGTATTTT. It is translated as CASTHGGGTDTQYF.

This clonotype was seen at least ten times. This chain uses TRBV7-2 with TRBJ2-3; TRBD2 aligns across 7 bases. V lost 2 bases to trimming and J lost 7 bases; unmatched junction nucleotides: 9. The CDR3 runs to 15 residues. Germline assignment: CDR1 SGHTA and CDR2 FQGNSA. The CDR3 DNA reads TGTGCCAGCAGCTTAAGGCTAGCGGAGGTACATACGCAGTATTTT. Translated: CASSLRLAEVHTQYF.

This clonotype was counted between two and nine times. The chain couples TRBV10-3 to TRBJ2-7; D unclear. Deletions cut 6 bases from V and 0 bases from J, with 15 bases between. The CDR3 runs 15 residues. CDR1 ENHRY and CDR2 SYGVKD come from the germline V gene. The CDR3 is CAIRSDGSSSYEQYV. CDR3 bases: TGTGCCATCAGGTCGGACGGAAGCAGCTCCTACGAGCAGTACGTC.

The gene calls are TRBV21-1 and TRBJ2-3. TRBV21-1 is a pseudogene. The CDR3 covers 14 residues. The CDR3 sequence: CASTITGCTDTQYF. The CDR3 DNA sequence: TGTGCCAGCACCATCACCGGATGCACAGATACGCAGTATTTT.

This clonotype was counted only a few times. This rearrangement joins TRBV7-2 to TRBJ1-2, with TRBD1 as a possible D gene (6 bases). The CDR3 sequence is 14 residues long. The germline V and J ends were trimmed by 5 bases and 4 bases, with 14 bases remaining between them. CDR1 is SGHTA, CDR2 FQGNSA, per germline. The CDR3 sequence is CASSINREGYGYTF. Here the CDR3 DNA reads TGTGCCAGCAGCATCAACAGGGAAGGCTATGGCTACACCTTC.

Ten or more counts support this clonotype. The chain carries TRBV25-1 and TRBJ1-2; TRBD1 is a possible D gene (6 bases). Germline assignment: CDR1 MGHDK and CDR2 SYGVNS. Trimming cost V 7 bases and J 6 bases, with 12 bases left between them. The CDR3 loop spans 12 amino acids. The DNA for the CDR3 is TGTGCCAGCATGAACAGGGTTGATGGCTACACCTTC. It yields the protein CASMNRVDGYTF.

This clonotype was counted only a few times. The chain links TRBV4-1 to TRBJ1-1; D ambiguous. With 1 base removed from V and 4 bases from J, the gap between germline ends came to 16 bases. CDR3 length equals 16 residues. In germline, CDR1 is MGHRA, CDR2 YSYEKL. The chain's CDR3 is CASSQVGVALGTEAFF. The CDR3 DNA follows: TGCGCCAGCAGCCAAGTTGGGGTGGCTTTGGGCACTGAAGCTTTCTTT.

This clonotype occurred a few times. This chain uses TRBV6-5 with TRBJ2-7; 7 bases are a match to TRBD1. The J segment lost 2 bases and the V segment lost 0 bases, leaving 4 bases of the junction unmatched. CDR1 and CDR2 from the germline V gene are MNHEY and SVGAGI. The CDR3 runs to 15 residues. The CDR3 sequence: CASSYSRDRAYEQYF. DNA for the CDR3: TGTGCCAGCAGTTACTCGAGGGACAGAGCCTACGAGCAGTACTTC.

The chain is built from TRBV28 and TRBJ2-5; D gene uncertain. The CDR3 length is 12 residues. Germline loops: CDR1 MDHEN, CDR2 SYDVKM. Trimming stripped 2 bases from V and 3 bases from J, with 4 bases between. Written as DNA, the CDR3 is TGTGCCAGCAGTTTACCTAAAGAGACCCAGTACTTC. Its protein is CASSLPKETQYF.

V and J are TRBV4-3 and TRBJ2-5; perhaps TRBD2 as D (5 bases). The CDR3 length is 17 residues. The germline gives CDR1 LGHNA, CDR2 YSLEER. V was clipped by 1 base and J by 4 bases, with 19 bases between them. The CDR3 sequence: CASSQALGPVRGETQYF. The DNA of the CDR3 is TGCGCCAGCAGCCAAGCTCTAGGCCCTGTCCGGGGAGAGACCCAGTACTTC.

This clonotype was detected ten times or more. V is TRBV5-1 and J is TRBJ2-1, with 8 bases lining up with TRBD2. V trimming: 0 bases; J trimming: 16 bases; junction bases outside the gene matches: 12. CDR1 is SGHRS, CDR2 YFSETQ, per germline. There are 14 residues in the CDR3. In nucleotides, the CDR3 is TGCGCCAGCAGCTTGGCCGGGGAGCCCCGGGGGGGATTCTTC. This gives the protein CASSLAGEPRGGFF.

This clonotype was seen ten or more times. This CDR3 is CASSWTQETQYF. In nucleotides, the CDR3 is TGTGCCAGCAGCTGGACACAAGAGACCCAGTACTTC. The genes are TRBV7-9 and TRBJ2-5, with a weak D call TRBD1 (5 bases). The CDR3 runs 12 residues. CDR1 is SEHNR and CDR2 is FQNEAQ in the germline V gene (reference sequence). Trimming removed 4 bases at V and 2 bases at J, with 5 bases between.

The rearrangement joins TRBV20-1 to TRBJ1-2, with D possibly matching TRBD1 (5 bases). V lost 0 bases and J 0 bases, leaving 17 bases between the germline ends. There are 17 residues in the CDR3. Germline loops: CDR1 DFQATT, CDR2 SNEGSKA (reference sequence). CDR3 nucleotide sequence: TGCAGTGCTAGAGATCAGGGCTCCCAGCGTCCTAACTATGGCTACACCTTC. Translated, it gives CSARDQGSQRPNYGYTF.

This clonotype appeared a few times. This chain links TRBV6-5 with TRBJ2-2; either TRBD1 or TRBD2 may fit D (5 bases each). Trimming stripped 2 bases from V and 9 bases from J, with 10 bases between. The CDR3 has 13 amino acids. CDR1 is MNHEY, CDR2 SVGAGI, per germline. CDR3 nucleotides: TGTGCCAGCAGTTACGGACCGGGGCGGGAGCTGTTTTTT. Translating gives CASSYGPGRELFF.

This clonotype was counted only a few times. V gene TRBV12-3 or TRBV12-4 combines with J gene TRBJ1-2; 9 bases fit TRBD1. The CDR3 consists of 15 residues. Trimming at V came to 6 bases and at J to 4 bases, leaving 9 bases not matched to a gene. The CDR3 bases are TGTGCCAGCAGCCGGAGACAGGGGGGAAGCTATGGCTACACCTTC. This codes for CASSRRQGGSYGYTF.

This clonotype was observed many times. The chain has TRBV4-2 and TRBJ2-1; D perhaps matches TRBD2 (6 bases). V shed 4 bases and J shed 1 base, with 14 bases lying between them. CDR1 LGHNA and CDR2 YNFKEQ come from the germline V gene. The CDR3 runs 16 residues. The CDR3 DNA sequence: TGTGCCAGCAGCCGCCGAGGAGGGTCGTCCTACAATGAGCAGTTCTTC. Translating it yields CASSRRGGSSYNEQFF.

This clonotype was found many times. In DNA form, the CDR3 reads TGCGCCAGCAGCTTGGAAGGCGTAAACACCGGGGAGCTGTTTTTT. This sequence encodes CASSLEGVNTGELFF. This sequence joins TRBV5-1 and TRBJ2-2; D not resolved. CDR1 and CDR2 from the germline V gene are SGHRS and YFSETQ. V was shortened by 0 bases and J by 2 bases, with 8 bases between the two germline ends. CDR3 size: 15 residues.

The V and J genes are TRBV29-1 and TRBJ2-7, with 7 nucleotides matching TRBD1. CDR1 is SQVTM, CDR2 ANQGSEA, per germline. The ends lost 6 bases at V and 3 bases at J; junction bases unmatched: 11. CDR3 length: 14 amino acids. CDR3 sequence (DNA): TGCAGCGTGTCCCGGGACAGCTTTTACTACGAGCAGTACTTC. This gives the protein CSVSRDSFYYEQYF.

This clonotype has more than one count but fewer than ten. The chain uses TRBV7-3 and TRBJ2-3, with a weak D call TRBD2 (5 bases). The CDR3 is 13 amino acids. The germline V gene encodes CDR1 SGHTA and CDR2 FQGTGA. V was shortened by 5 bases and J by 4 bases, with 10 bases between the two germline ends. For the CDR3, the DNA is TGTGCCAGCAGCCAAGAACTAGCAGATACGCAGTATTTT. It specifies CASSQELADTQYF.

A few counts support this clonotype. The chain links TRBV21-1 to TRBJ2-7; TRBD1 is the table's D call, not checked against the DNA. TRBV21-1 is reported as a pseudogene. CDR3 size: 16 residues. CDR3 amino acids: CASSPLGRTGVHEQYV. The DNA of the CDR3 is TGTGCCAGCAGCCCGCTTGGGAGGACAGGGGTCCACGAGCAGTACGTC.

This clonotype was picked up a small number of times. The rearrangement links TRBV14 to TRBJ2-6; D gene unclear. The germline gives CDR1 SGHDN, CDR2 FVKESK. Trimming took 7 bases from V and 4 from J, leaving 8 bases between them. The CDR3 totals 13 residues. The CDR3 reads CASTARGANVLTF. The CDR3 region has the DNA TGTGCCAGCACCGCCAGGGGGGCCAACGTCCTGACTTTC.

The CDR3 spells CASSYSALAGGYIQYF. DNA for the CDR3: TGTGCCAGCAGTTACTCGGCACTAGCGGGGGGATACATTCAGTACTTC. V usage is TRBV6-5 and J usage is TRBJ2-4; 12 positions match TRBD2. V lost 0 bases to trimming and J lost 8 bases; unmatched junction nucleotides: 5. The CDR3 contains 16 residues. Germline V lookup: CDR1 MNHEY, CDR2 SVGAGI.